Listed here are 11 T cell receptor beta chains from one sample, sequenced in a study of shared clonotypes between healthy human individuals. Libraries were prepared by immunoSEQ multiplex PCR; TCRdb keeps only in-frame clonotypes and omits some of them. The repertoire holds about 2.3 million clones, with approximately 90% as singletons. The sequencing input was naive CD4+ T cells from PBMCs. The sample's subset: CD45RA+ positively selected. These receptors originate from a man aged 18 to 30 in good health. Some clones in this sample may be carry-over from other donors' samples.

J is TRBJ2-1 and V is TRBV7-9; 7 bases align to TRBD1. There are 14 residues in the CDR3. Trimming took 5 bases from V and 12 from J; bases not matched to a gene: 13. CDR1 and CDR2 from the germline V gene are SEHNR and FQNEAQ (reference sequence). CDR3: CASSPLQGLPRQFF. The DNA for the CDR3 is TGTGCCAGCAGCCCTCTACAGGGGTTACCGAGGCAGTTCTTC.

The chain combines TRBV19 with TRBJ2-1; TRBD1 aligns across 9 bases. The J segment lost 7 bases and the V segment lost 6 bases, leaving 7 bases of the junction unmatched. Germline assignment: CDR1 LNHDA and CDR2 SQIVND (reference sequence). The length of the CDR3 is 14 residues. This CDR3 is CASSTDRGGNEQFF. For the CDR3, the DNA is TGTGCCAGTAGCACCGACAGGGGGGGGAATGAGCAGTTCTTC.

The chain uses TRBV5-4 and TRBJ2-1, with a weak D call TRBD1 (6 bases). Germline CDR1 SGHNT, CDR2 YYREEE (reference sequence). V was clipped by 0 bases and J by 3 bases, with 7 bases between them. The CDR3 has 14 amino acids. The CDR3: CASSLGDNYNEQFF. Written as DNA, the CDR3 is TGTGCCAGCAGCTTGGGGGACAACTACAATGAGCAGTTCTTC.

This clone was recorded only once. The genes are TRBV19 and TRBJ1-4; 7 bases fit TRBD1. This CDR3 has 13 amino acids. Germline CDR1 and CDR2: LNHDA and SQIVND (reference sequence). V was pared by 8 bases and J by 8 bases, with 8 bases of the junction left unmatched. CDR3: CASAGTVREKLFF. As DNA, the CDR3 is TGTGCCAGTGCCGGGACAGTGCGCGAAAAACTGTTTTTT.

CDR3 loop: CAWSVSRTTFGQETQYF. The CDR3 DNA is TGTGCCTGGAGTGTATCGAGAACGACATTCGGACAGGAGACCCAGTACTTC. The gene calls are TRBV30 and TRBJ2-5; TRBD1 is a possible D gene (6 bases). Germline CDR1 is GTSNPN and CDR2 is SVGIG (reference sequence). The V gene lost 0 bases and the J gene lost 5 bases, with 22 bases spanning the gap. The CDR3 totals 17 residues.

This chain joins TRBV29-1 and TRBJ2-1; 7 bases agree with TRBD1. CDR1 SQVTM and CDR2 ANQGSEA come from the germline V gene. The CDR3 runs to 15 residues. CDR3 amino acids: CSPRPLEGAHNEQFF. As DNA, the CDR3 is TGCAGTCCTAGACCCCTCGAGGGGGCACACAATGAGCAGTTCTTC.

The CDR3 region is CASSQGQGSEQYF. The DNA of the CDR3 is TGTGCCAGCAGCCAGGGACAGGGCAGCGAGCAGTACTTC. The gene calls are TRBV7-3 and TRBJ2-7; TRBD1 aligns across 9 bases. The V gene end was trimmed by 5 bases and the J gene end by 6 bases; junction bases not matched to a gene: 5. Germline CDR1 SGHTA, CDR2 FQGTGA. This CDR3 has 13 residues.

This clone was observed once. The V and J genes are TRBV2 and TRBJ1-2; D not certain. The V gene lost 2 bases and the J gene lost 7 bases, with 8 bases spanning the gap. The CDR3 extends over 12 amino acids. Germline V CDR1 and CDR2: SNHLY, FYNNEI. Here the CDR3 reads CASSELGRGYTF. Written as DNA, the CDR3 is TGTGCCAGCAGTGAATTGGGCCGTGGCTACACCTTC.

V gene TRBV15 combines with J gene TRBJ2-6; D is unresolved. This CDR3 spans 15 amino acids. V lost 2 bases and J lost 0, with 5 bases in between. Germline CDR1 is LNHNV and CDR2 is YYDKDF (reference sequence). CDR3: CATSRPDSGANVLTF. The CDR3 DNA sequence: TGTGCCACCAGCAGACCCGACTCTGGGGCCAACGTCCTGACTTTC.

The CDR3 is CASSPFPGVVYEQYF. The DNA of the CDR3 is TGTGCCAGCAGTCCGTTCCCAGGGGTCGTCTACGAGCAGTACTTC. The chain links TRBV27 to TRBJ2-7; a possible D gene is TRBD1 (6 bases). The V end lost 5 bases, the J end lost 3 bases, and 17 bases lay between the germline ends. Germline CDR1 MNHEY, CDR2 SMNVEV (reference sequence). The CDR3 consists of 15 residues.

For this clone: Other DNA sequences in the sample encode the same CDR3. The rearrangement links TRBV28 to TRBJ1-4; 10 bases are a match to TRBD1. The CDR3 runs 15 residues. J lost 5 bases, V lost 5 bases, and 5 bases had no gene match. In germline, CDR1 is MDHEN, CDR2 SYDVKM. The CDR3 DNA is TGTGCCAGCAGTACTCCGGGACAGGGGAATGAAAAACTGTTTTTT. It specifies CASSTPGQGNEKLFF.